The next 30 T cell receptor beta chains were all read from a single sample in a study of control samples from healthy donors and cancer patients. Only in-frame clones appear in the TCRdb table, and some are missing; sequencing was by immunoSEQ multiplex PCR. There are 95,000 to 100,000 clones in the sample; around 89% occur only once, and 7.8% lies in the top ten. Sequences were obtained from blood. The origin of the receptors is a young man in good health.

The chain uses TRBV6-6 and TRBJ1-2; perhaps TRBD1 as D (5 bases). V dropped 6 bases and J dropped 5 bases, with 19 bases sitting between them. The CDR3 length is 15 residues. In germline, CDR1 is MNHNY, CDR2 SVGAGI (reference sequence). The DNA of the CDR3 is TGTGCCAGCAGCACTAACGTAGGGGTGGAGTATGGCTACACCTTC. It specifies CASSTNVGVEYGYTF.

V and J are TRBV7-9 and TRBJ2-1; a weak D match, TRBD2 (6 bases). This CDR3 has 19 residues. V was pared by 5 bases and J by 2 bases, with 25 bases between. Germline lookup yields CDR1 SEHNR and CDR2 FQNEAQ (reference sequence). For the CDR3, the DNA is TGTGCCAGCAGCCCCCCGGGCCGGCTGAGGGGAGGAACCTACAATGAGCAGTTCTTC. Translation gives CASSPPGRLRGGTYNEQFF.

The chain employs TRBV18 and TRBJ2-1; 8 bases fit TRBD2. The CDR3 loop spans 14 amino acids. V dropped 3 bases and J dropped 8; count of bases not matched to a gene: 6. The V gene's germline CDR1 is KGHSH and CDR2 LQKENI. The CDR3 region has the DNA TGTGCCAGCTCACCGGGACTAGAGGCGGATGAGCAGTTCTTC. As protein: CASSPGLEADEQFF.

The chain recombines TRBV12-5 with TRBJ2-1; 7 nucleotides agree with TRBD1. J was trimmed by 7 bases and V by 0 bases; bases with no gene match: 9. Germline V CDR1 and CDR2: LGHNT, FRNRAP. The CDR3 consists of 16 residues. CDR3 DNA sequence: TGTGCTAGTGGTTTGGTCCAGGGGGACCGCCTTAATGAGCAGTTCTTC. Translated: CASGLVQGDRLNEQFF. Complete variable domain (other parts from reference TRBV12-5 and TRBJ2-1): DARVTQTPRHKVTEMGQEVTMRCQPILGHNTVFWYRQTMMQGLELLAYFRNRAPLDDSGMPKDRFSAEMPDATLATLKIQPSEPRDSAVYFCASGLVQGDRLNEQFFGPGTRLTVL.

The CDR3 nucleotides are TGTGCCAGCAGTGAGGCCCCGACAGGGAGTCAGCCCCAGCATTTT. This codes for CASSEAPTGSQPQHF. The rearrangement links TRBV6-1 to TRBJ1-5; 7 bases line up with TRBD1. J was trimmed by 6 bases and V by 3 bases; bases with no gene match: 8. This CDR3 has 15 residues. CDR1 is MNHNS and CDR2 is SASEGT in the germline V gene.

This clone was found a few times. The CDR3 sequence is CASSLTEQPQHF. Written as DNA, the CDR3 is TGTGCCAGCAGCTTAACTGAACAGCCCCAGCATTTT. The chain recombines TRBV7-9 with TRBJ1-5; D is unclear. Germline V CDR1 and CDR2: SEHNR, FQNEAQ (reference sequence). The CDR3 consists of 12 residues. The V and J ends lost 2 bases and 7 bases respectively, with 6 bases between them.

V usage is TRBV7-9 and J usage is TRBJ2-5; 7 bases map to TRBD2. Losses at the gene ends were 1 base for V and 2 bases for J; bases not matched to a gene: 10. From germline, CDR1 is SEHNR and CDR2 FQNEAQ (reference sequence). This CDR3 region has 17 residues. The CDR3 is CASSLVGGSLDQETQYF. The CDR3 bases are TGTGCCAGCAGCTTAGTGGGGGGGAGTTTAGATCAAGAGACCCAGTACTTC.

This clone was seen more than once but under ten times. This chain links TRBV3-1 (or the pseudogene TRBV3-2) with TRBJ1-3, with 7 bases matching TRBD1. The CDR3 runs 14 residues. With 2 bases clipped from V and 2 bases from J, the junction kept 0 bases outside the gene matches. CDR1 and CDR2 (germline): LGHDT, YNNKEL (reference sequence). The CDR3 DNA is TGTGCCAGCAGCCAACAGGGGGCTGGAAACACCATATATTTT. Protein: CASSQQGAGNTIYF.

The chain has TRBV24-1 and TRBJ2-1; weak D call: TRBD2 (5 bases). The V gene's germline CDR1 is KGHDR and CDR2 SFDVKD. Trimming pared 0 bases from V and 11 bases from J, leaving 7 bases between. CDR3 size: 12 residues. CDR3 nucleotides: TGTGCCACCAGTGATTTGGGGAGACAGCAGTTCTTC. Encoded protein: CATSDLGRQQFF.

The J gene is TRBJ1-2, the V gene TRBV6-6, with D unresolved. V lost 10 bases to trimming and J lost 3 bases, with 15 bases between them. This CDR3 region has 13 residues. The V gene's germline CDR1 is MNHNY and CDR2 SVGAGI (reference sequence). CDR3 protein: CATKVGADYGYTF. As DNA, the CDR3 is TGTGCCACCAAGGTGGGCGCAGACTATGGCTACACCTTC.

V gene TRBV19 combines with J gene TRBJ1-2; 12 nucleotides agree with TRBD1. Germline assignment: CDR1 LNHDA and CDR2 SQIVND (reference sequence). The CDR3 is 16 residues long. V shed 0 bases and J 8 bases; nucleotides not matched to a gene: 7. CDR3 coding DNA: TGTGCCAGTAGTATAGAAGGTGGGACAGGGGGCAGAGGCTACACCTTC. As protein: CASSIEGGTGGRGYTF.

The V gene is TRBV6-5, the J gene TRBJ1-1, with TRBD1 identical over 9 bases. From germline, CDR1 is MNHEY and CDR2 SVGAGI. This CDR3 spans 14 amino acids. Unmatched junction bases numbered 6, after V lost 5 bases and J lost 5 bases. This CDR3 is CASSPYRGRTEAFF. In DNA form, the CDR3 reads TGTGCCAGCAGTCCCTACAGGGGGCGTACTGAAGCTTTCTTT.

This chain links TRBV28 with TRBJ2-7; 16 nucleotides line up with TRBD2. The V gene's germline CDR1 is MDHEN and CDR2 SYDVKM. The CDR3 runs to 16 residues. Trimming took 9 bases from V and 1 from J; bases not matched to a gene: 6. The CDR3 here is CASGTSGRGPSYEQYF. CDR3 DNA sequence: TGTGCCAGTGGGACTAGCGGGAGGGGCCCATCCTACGAGCAGTACTTC.

The chain recombines TRBV5-1 with TRBJ2-7; unclear D gene. CDR1 is SGHRS and CDR2 is YFSETQ in the germline V gene. The CDR3 has 11 amino acids. V was cut by 4 bases and J by 7 bases, with 9 bases left in between. CDR3 protein: CASSIYEEQYF. In DNA form, the CDR3 reads TGCGCCAGCAGCATTTATGAAGAGCAGTACTTC.

The table lists this clone with a few counts. The genes are TRBV28 and TRBJ1-2; 7 bases agree with TRBD1. Germline V gives CDR1 MDHEN, CDR2 SYDVKM. V shed 5 bases and J 3 bases; nucleotides not matched to a gene: 3. The CDR3 is 13 residues long. CDR3 coding DNA: TGTGCCAGCAGTGTAGACAGGGACTATGGCTACACCTTC. As protein: CASSVDRDYGYTF.

The chain links TRBV6-5 to TRBJ2-3, with 9 nucleotides matching TRBD2. Germline V gene data show CDR1 as MNHEY and CDR2 as SVGAGI. The CDR3 runs 15 residues. Unmatched junction bases numbered 5, after V lost 6 bases and J lost 1 base. CDR3 in amino acids: CASSSRGRGTDTQYF. Here the CDR3 DNA reads TGTGCCAGCAGCTCACGCGGGAGGGGCACAGATACGCAGTATTTT.

The chain carries TRBV6-5 and TRBJ1-2; 9 positions match TRBD1. Germline V gene lookup returns CDR1 MNHEY and CDR2 SVGAGI. The CDR3 has 13 residues. The junction had 6 bases not matched to a gene; V was cut back by 9 bases and J by 4 bases. The DNA of the CDR3 is TGTGCCAGTTGGACAGGGGCTTCCTATGGCTACACCTTC. It specifies CASWTGASYGYTF.

The V gene is TRBV4-3, the J gene TRBJ1-4; D might be TRBD1 (6 bases). Germline-derived CDR1 and CDR2 are LGHNA and YSLEER. V was trimmed by 1 base and J by 0 bases, leaving 12 bases between them. The CDR3 spans 17 residues. This CDR3 is CASSQGRTDATNEKLFF. The CDR3 DNA sequence: TGCGCCAGCAGCCAAGGAAGGACAGATGCAACTAATGAAAAACTGTTTTTT.

Only a few counts were recorded for this clone. The chain is built from TRBV7-2 and TRBJ2-5; no firm D call. The CDR3 runs 14 residues. CDR1 SGHTA and CDR2 FQGNSA come from the germline V gene. The ends were cut back, 0 bases at V and 1 base at J, with 6 bases in the middle. The CDR3 loop is CASSLAGLQETQYF. DNA for the CDR3: TGTGCCAGCAGCTTAGCAGGCCTCCAAGAGACCCAGTACTTC.

The chain employs TRBV19 and TRBJ2-6; D possibly uses TRBD1 or TRBD2 (5 bases each). Looked up from germline, CDR1 is LNHDA and CDR2 is SQIVND (reference sequence). CDR3 length: 17 residues. V gave up 4 bases and J gave up 0 bases, with 13 bases separating them. The CDR3 reads CASSTGRGPSGANVLTF. CDR3 bases: TGTGCCAGTAGTACGGGACGGGGCCCCTCTGGGGCCAACGTCCTGACTTTC.

This clone was found a few times. The chain's CDR3 is CASTQGTVGNQPQHF. CDR3 nucleotide sequence: TGTGCCAGTACCCAGGGCACAGTCGGGAATCAGCCCCAGCATTTT. The V and J genes are TRBV19 and TRBJ1-5, with D perhaps TRBD1 (5 bases). V was cut by 7 bases and J by 4 bases, with 17 bases left in between. This CDR3 spans 15 amino acids. The germline CDR1 and CDR2 sequences are LNHDA and SQIVND (reference sequence).

The J gene is TRBJ2-5, the V gene TRBV30, with 12 bases identical to TRBD1. CDR1 and CDR2 from the germline V gene are GTSNPN and SVGIG (reference sequence). This CDR3 is 15 amino acids long. V dropped 1 base and J dropped 5; count of bases not matched to a gene: 5. The DNA of the CDR3 is TGTGCCTGGAGTGGGGGACAGGGGGCGCGGGAGACCCAGTACTTC. Amino acid sequence: CAWSGGQGARETQYF.

This chain joins TRBV29-1 and TRBJ2-7; TRBD1 might be the D (6 bases). V lost 6 bases, J lost 9 bases, and 18 bases lay in between. Germline CDR1 reads SQVTM; CDR2 reads ANQGSEA. This CDR3 comprises 12 residues. CDR3: CSVNQQGEVQYF. CDR3 nucleotide sequence: TGCAGCGTCAATCAACAGGGAGAGGTGCAGTACTTC.

The chain has TRBV7-6 and TRBJ1-3, with D uncertain. V gave up 1 base and J gave up 0 bases, with 10 bases separating them. The CDR3 extends over 16 amino acids. Per the germline V gene, CDR1 is SGHVS and CDR2 is FNYEAQ. CDR3 coding DNA: TGTGCCAGCAGCTTAGATGCCCCTGGCTCTGGAAACACCATATATTTT. Translating gives CASSLDAPGSGNTIYF.

V and J are TRBV28 and TRBJ1-6; no reliable D call. Germline CDR1 is MDHEN and CDR2 is SYDVKM. The CDR3 is 14 residues long. V lost 5 bases and J lost 7, with 12 bases in between. The CDR3, as DNA: TGTGCCAGCAGTCTCCAGGCCTGGAATTCACCCCTCCACTTT. Its translation: CASSLQAWNSPLHF.

Notes on this clone: The same CDR3 can be traced to other DNA sequences in this sample. CDR3 DNA: TGTGCCAGCAGTTATGGGGGAGAGACCCAGTACTTC. Amino acids: CASSYGGETQYF. The V call is TRBV6-5, the J call TRBJ2-5; D possibly uses TRBD1 or TRBD2 (5 bases each). V lost 3 bases and J 4 bases, leaving 6 bases between the germline ends. Germline V CDR1 and CDR2: MNHEY, SVGAGI. This CDR3 contains 12 residues.

This clone showed up just a few times. V usage is TRBV19 and J usage is TRBJ1-2; D may be TRBD1 (6 bases). Trimming shortened V by 5 bases and J by 4 bases, and 17 bases separated the two germline ends. The CDR3 totals 15 residues. Looked up from germline, CDR1 is LNHDA and CDR2 is SQIVND (reference sequence). The CDR3 nucleotides are TGTGCCAGTAGTCTCACCGGACGGGGGGCCTATGGCTACACCTTC. Translating gives CASSLTGRGAYGYTF.

The chain joins TRBV19 to TRBJ2-7; D possibly matches TRBD1 or TRBD2 (5 bases each). V was pared by 7 bases and J by 4 bases, with 20 bases between. CDR1 and CDR2 from the germline V gene are LNHDA and SQIVND (reference sequence). The CDR3 is 15 residues long. The CDR3 coding sequence is TGTGCCAGTAAAGGGTATCGGGACGGGCTTTACGAGCAGTACTTC. The encoded protein is CASKGYRDGLYEQYF. The full variable domain, its missing parts supplied by reference TRBV19 and TRBJ2-7, is DGGITQSPKYLFRKEGQNVTLSCEQNLNHDAMYWYRQDPGQGLRLIYYSQIVNDFQKGDIAEGYSVSREKKESFPLTVTSAQKNPTAFYLCASKGYRDGLYEQYFGPGTRLTVT.

The rearrangement links TRBV2 to TRBJ1-1; D possibly corresponds to TRBD1 (6 bases). The CDR3 sequence is 14 residues long. Per germline, CDR1 SNHLY and CDR2 FYNNEI. Trimming removed 5 bases from V and 1 base from J, with 11 bases in between. The CDR3 sequence is CASSPAGANTEAFF. In DNA form, the CDR3 reads TGTGCCAGCAGTCCCGCGGGGGCGAACACTGAAGCTTTCTTT.

This chain joins TRBV18 and TRBJ2-3; the D is unclear. Trimming took off 6 bases at V and 4 bases at J, with 11 bases between the two ends. This CDR3 is built from 13 residues. Germline assignment: CDR1 KGHSH and CDR2 LQKENI. As DNA, the CDR3 is TGTGCCAGCTCCCCCACGAGTGCAGATACGCAGTATTTT. Amino acid sequence: CASSPTSADTQYF.